These 11 T cell receptor beta chains share one sample of origin, sequenced in a study of cytomegalovirus exposure and HLA in healthy donors. PCR was performed using 60 Vbeta and 13 Jbeta primers. The repertoire was sequenced with immunoSEQ multiplex PCR; TCRdb's copy has only in-frame clones and lacks some. The table shows under 150,000 clones, with around four fifths occurring only once. The sequencing sample was made of PBMCs. Receptors originate from a boy younger than 10 in good health and CMV-seronegative.

This sequence joins TRBV18 and TRBJ1-5; a possible D gene is TRBD1 (5 bases). Germline CDR1 and CDR2: KGHSH and LQKENI. The V and J ends lost 6 bases and 1 base respectively, with 10 bases between them. The CDR3 length is 14 residues. CDR3 sequence reads: CASSPQGSNQPQHF. CDR3 DNA sequence: TGTGCCAGCTCCCCTCAGGGAAGCAATCAGCCCCAGCATTTT.

This clone was found a few times. V and J are TRBV7-2 and TRBJ2-7; 10 nucleotides match TRBD2. Trimming took 2 bases from V and 0 from J; bases not matched to a gene: 1. The CDR3 extends over 15 amino acids. CDR1 is SGHTA, CDR2 FQGNSA, per germline. This chain's CDR3 is CASSLSGGDSYEQYF. Written as DNA, the CDR3 is TGTGCCAGCAGCTTAAGCGGGGGGGACTCCTACGAGCAGTACTTC.

J is TRBJ2-7 and V is TRBV7-9, with TRBD1 matching 7 bases. Germline CDR1 SEHNR, CDR2 FQNEAQ (reference sequence). This CDR3 is 14 amino acids long. V gave up 5 bases and J gave up 12 bases; unmatched junction bases: 16. CDR3 amino acids: CASSPSGTATAGYF. The CDR3 DNA reads TGTGCCAGCAGCCCGTCCGGGACAGCCACGGCGGGGTACTTC.

The J gene is TRBJ2-2, the V gene TRBV5-1, with 10 positions matching TRBD1. Trimming removed 0 bases from V and 6 bases from J; junction bases left unmatched: 8. Germline CDR1 and CDR2: SGHRS and YFSETQ. This CDR3 is 17 amino acids long. The CDR3 region has the DNA TGCGCCAGCAGCTTGGGCCTGGGACAGGGGAATTCCGGGGAGCTGTTTTTT. This gives the protein CASSLGLGQGNSGELFF.

This chain links TRBV28 with TRBJ1-6; D ambiguous. The CDR3 covers 14 residues. Per the germline V gene, CDR1 is MDHEN and CDR2 is SYDVKM. V lost 2 bases, J lost 11 bases, and 13 bases lay in between. The CDR3 DNA reads TGTGCCAGCAGTTTACTAACCGGTCTTCCACCCCTCCACTTT. Encoded protein: CASSLLTGLPPLHF. Looking up the rest from reference TRBV28 and TRBJ1-6 gives the full variable domain: DVKVTQSSRYLVKRTGEKVFLECVQDMDHENMFWYRQDPGLGLRLIYFSYDVKMKEKGDIPEGYSVSREKKERFSLILESASTNQTSMYLCASSLLTGLPPLHFGNGTRLTVT.

The rearrangement links TRBV7-9 to TRBJ2-5; 10 bases map to TRBD2. The germline V gene encodes CDR1 SEHNR and CDR2 FQNEAQ (reference sequence). V trimming: 2 bases; J trimming: 4 bases; junction bases outside the gene matches: 4. This CDR3 is built from 15 residues. The CDR3 reads CASSLTSGRAETQYF. The CDR3 bases are TGTGCCAGCAGCTTAACCAGCGGGAGGGCAGAGACCCAGTACTTC.

The chain couples TRBV6-1 to TRBJ2-3, with 8 nucleotides matching TRBD2. The CDR3 has 16 residues. The germline gives CDR1 MNHNS, CDR2 SASEGT. Unmatched junction bases numbered 5, after V lost 1 base and J lost 2 bases. CDR3 bases: TGTGCCAGCAGTGAAGTTGCTAGCGGGTACACAGATACGCAGTATTTT. This sequence encodes CASSEVASGYTDTQYF.

The CDR3 DNA sequence: TGTGCCAGCAGCCCGCGACAGGGTAACTACGAGCAGTACTTC. The encoded protein is CASSPRQGNYEQYF. The rearrangement joins TRBV5-4 to TRBJ2-7, with TRBD1 matching over 7 bases. This CDR3 is 14 amino acids long. Germline V lookup: CDR1 SGHNT, CDR2 YYREEE (reference sequence). The trim removed 4 bases at V and 3 bases at J, leaving 7 bases unmatched.

This clone was seen more than once but under ten times. The rearrangement uses TRBV4-3 and TRBJ1-2, with 7 positions matching TRBD1. Trimming removed 4 bases from V and 2 bases from J; junction bases left unmatched: 4. CDR1 is LGHNA and CDR2 is YSLEER in the germline V gene. This CDR3 has 14 residues. As DNA, the CDR3 is TGCGCCAGCAGCCTATCGGACAGGAACTATGGCTACACCTTC. It encodes CASSLSDRNYGYTF.

This clone was found once. The chain joins TRBV5-1 to TRBJ2-5, with D possibly matching TRBD2 (6 bases). The J call may be wrong; the DNA end is better matched by TRBJ2-7. The CDR3 consists of 14 residues. CDR1 and CDR2 (germline): SGHRS, YFSETQ. The CDR3 spells CASSSGVGDAEQYF. DNA for the CDR3: TGCGCCAGCAGCTCGGGGGTTGGGGATGCCGAGCAGTACTTC.

This chain connects TRBV21-1 to TRBJ2-7; the listed D gene, TRBD2, was not tested against the DNA. TRBV21-1 is a documented pseudogene. The CDR3 extends over 19 amino acids. CDR3 sequence (DNA): TGTGCCAGCAGCAAAGATGAGGGGCAAGAGCGGGAGTTTTCCTACGAGCAGTACTTC. It is translated as CASSKDEGQEREFSYEQYF.